The present T cell receptor (beta chain) was sequenced within a study of T cell changes during pregnancy in multiple sclerosis. Some clones are missing from TCRdb's copy, which holds only in-frame ones; the method was immunoSEQ multiplex PCR. The data hold 70,000 to 95,000 clones, with about 92% observed a single time. The V gene's germline CDR1 is SGHTA and CDR2 FQGNSA. Losses at the gene ends were 1 base for V and 3 bases for J; bases not matched to a gene: 6. The CDR3 runs to 15 residues. This sample comprised peripheral blood, obtained in the second trimester of pregnancy. The chain has TRBV7-2 and TRBJ2-7; 7 bases fit TRBD1. The sequence derives from a female donor in good health, enrolled as a control in a pregnancy study. Written as DNA, the CDR3 is TGTGCCAGCAGCTTAGGACAGGGTGGAGGCTACGAGCAGTACTTC. Translated: CASSLGQGGGYEQYF.